What follows describes a single T cell receptor (beta chain). Only in-frame clones appear in the TCRdb table, and some are missing; sequencing was by immunoSEQ multiplex PCR. The sample yields approximately 90,000 clones, 88% seen once. CDR3 length equals 11 residues. CDR1 and CDR2 from the germline V gene are DFQATT and SNEGSKA (reference sequence). V shed 6 bases, J shed 6 bases, and the junction held 4 bases outside the gene matches. This record comes from a study of T cell responses to AZD1222 COVID-19 vaccine. This clonotype originated in an adult in good health. The sequenced sample was peripheral blood, obtained on day 0 of AZD1222 vaccination. The chain couples TRBV20-1 to TRBJ1-2; the match to TRBD1 covers 7 bases. This chain's CDR3 is CSARQGDGYTF. The CDR3 DNA follows: TGCAGTGCCAGACAGGGTGATGGCTACACCTTC.